This T cell receptor beta chain was captured in a study of shared clonotypes between healthy human individuals. Notes on the study in general: In having few donors, the study represented limited genetic and exposure-history diversity. Clonotype sharing across four donors was observed for 4% to 5.5% of naive CD4 clonotypes.

Details on this clone: The antigen is undetermined.

Method: immunoSEQ multiplex PCR; TCRdb's copy keeps in-frame clones and lacks some. The sample includes 2,500,000 or so clones, more than 85% of them seen just once. Germline CDR1 reads MDHEN; CDR2 reads SYDVKM. The CDR3 is 14 residues long. V shed 3 bases, J shed 5 bases, and the junction held 6 bases outside the gene matches. Sequencing was performed on naive CD4+ T cells from PBMCs. Subset here: CD45RA+ positively selected. The clonotype was recovered from a man aged 18 to 30 in good health. Some clones in this sample may be carry-over from other donors' samples. V gene TRBV28 combines with J gene TRBJ2-7, with 8 bases fitting TRBD2. The DNA for the CDR3 is TGTGCCAGCAGTTTGGGACTAGTGGTCCACGAGCAGTACTTC. Amino acids: CASSLGLVVHEQYF.